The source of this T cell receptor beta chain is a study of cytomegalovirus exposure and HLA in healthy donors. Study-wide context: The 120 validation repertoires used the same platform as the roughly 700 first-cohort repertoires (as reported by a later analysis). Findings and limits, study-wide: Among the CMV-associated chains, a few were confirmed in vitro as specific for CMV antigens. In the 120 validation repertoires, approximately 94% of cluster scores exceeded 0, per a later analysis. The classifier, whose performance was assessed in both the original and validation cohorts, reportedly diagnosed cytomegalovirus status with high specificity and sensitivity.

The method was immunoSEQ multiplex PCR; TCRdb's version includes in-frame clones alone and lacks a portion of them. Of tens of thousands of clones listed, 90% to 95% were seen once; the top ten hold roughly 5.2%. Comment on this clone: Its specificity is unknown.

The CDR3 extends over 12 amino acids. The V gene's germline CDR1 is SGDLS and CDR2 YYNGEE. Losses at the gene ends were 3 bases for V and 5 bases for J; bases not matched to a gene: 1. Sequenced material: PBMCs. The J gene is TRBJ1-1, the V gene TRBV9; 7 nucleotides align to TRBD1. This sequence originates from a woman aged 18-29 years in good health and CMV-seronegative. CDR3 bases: TGTGCCAGCAGCGAACAGGGGACTGAAGCTTTCTTT. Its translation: CASSEQGTEAFF.